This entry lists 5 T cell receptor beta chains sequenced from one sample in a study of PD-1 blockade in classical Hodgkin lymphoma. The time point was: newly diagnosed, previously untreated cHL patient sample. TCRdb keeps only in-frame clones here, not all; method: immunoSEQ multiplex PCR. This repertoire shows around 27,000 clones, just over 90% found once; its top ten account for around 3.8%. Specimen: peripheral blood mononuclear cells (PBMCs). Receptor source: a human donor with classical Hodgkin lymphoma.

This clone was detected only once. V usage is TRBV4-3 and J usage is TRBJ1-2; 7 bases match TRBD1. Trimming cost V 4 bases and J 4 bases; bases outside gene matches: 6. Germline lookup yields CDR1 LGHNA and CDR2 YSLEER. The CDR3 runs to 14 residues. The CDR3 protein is CASSRDRVGYGYTF. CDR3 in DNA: TGCGCCAGCAGCCGTGACAGGGTTGGCTATGGCTACACCTTC.

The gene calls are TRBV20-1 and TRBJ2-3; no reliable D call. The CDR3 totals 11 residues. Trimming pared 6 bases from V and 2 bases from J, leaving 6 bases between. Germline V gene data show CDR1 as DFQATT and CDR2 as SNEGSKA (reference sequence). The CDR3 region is CSAPYTDTQYF. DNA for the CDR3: TGCAGTGCGCCTTACACAGATACGCAGTATTTT.

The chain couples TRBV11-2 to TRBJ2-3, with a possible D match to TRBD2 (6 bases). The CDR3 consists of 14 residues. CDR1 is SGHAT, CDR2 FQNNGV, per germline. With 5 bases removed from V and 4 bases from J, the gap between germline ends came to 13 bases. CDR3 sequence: CASSIWRAADTQYF. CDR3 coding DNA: TGTGCCAGCAGCATCTGGAGGGCCGCAGATACGCAGTATTTT.

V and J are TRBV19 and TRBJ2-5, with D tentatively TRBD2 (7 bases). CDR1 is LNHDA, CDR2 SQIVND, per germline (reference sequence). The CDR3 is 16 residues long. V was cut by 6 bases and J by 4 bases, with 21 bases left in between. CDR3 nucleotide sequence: TGTGCCAGTAGCCGGGGGGCGGGGTTCACCGGAGAGACCCAGTACTTC. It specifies CASSRGAGFTGETQYF.

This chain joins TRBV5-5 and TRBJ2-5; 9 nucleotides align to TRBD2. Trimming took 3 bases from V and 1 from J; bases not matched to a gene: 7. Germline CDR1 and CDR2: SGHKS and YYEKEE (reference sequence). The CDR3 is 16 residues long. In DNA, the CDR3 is TGTGCCAGCAGCTCCGGCATGACTAGCGGCCAAGAGACCCAGTACTTC. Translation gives CASSSGMTSGQETQYF.